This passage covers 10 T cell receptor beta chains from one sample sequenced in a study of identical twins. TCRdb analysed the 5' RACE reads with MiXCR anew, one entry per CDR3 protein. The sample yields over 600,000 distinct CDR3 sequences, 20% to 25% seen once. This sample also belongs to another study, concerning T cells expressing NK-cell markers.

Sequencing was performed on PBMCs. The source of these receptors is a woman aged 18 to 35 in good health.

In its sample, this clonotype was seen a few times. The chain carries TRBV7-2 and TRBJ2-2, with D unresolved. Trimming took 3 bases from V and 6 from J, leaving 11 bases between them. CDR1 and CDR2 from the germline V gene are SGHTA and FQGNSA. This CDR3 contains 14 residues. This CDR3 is CASSLVFASGELFF. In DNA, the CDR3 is TGTGCCAGCAGCTTGGTGTTCGCCTCCGGGGAGCTGTTTTTT. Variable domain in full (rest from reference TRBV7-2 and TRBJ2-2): GAGVSQSPSNKVTEKGKDVELRCDPISGHTALYWYRQSLGQGLEFLIYFQGNSAPDKSGLPSDRFSAERTGGSVSTLTIQRTQQEDSAVYLCASSLVFASGELFFGEGSRLTVL.

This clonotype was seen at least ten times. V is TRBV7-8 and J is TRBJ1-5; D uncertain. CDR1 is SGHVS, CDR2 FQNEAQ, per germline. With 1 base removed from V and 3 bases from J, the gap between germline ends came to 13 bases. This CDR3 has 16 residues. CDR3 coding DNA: TGTGCCAGCAGCTTAGGCATAGTGGGATCCAATCAGCCCCAGCATTTT. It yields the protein CASSLGIVGSNQPQHF. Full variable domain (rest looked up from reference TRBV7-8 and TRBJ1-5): GAGVSQSPRYKVAKRGQDVALRCDPISGHVSLFWYQQALGQGPEFLTYFQNEAQLDKSGLPSDRFFAERPEGSVSTLKIQRTQQEDSAVYLCASSLGIVGSNQPQHFGDGTRLSIL.

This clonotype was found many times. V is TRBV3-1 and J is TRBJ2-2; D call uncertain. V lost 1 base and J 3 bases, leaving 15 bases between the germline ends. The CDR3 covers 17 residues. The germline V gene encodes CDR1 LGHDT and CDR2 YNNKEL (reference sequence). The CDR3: CASSQVRRLSDTGELFF. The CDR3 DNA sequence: TGTGCCAGCAGCCAAGTTCGCAGGCTTTCCGACACCGGGGAGCTGTTTTTT.

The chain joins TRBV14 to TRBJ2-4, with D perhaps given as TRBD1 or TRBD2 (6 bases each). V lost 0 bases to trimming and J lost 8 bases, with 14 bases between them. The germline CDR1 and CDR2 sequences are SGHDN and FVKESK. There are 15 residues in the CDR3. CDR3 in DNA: TGTGCCAGCAGCCAAGATCGTGGGGGGCAGGACATTCAGTACTTC. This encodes CASSQDRGGQDIQYF.

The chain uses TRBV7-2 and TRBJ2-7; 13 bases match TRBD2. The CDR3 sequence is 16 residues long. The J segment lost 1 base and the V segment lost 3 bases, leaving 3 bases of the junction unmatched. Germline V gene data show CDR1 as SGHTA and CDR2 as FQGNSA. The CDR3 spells CASSFRGLAGSYEQYF. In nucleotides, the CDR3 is TGTGCCAGCAGCTTTAGGGGACTAGCGGGATCCTACGAGCAGTACTTC.

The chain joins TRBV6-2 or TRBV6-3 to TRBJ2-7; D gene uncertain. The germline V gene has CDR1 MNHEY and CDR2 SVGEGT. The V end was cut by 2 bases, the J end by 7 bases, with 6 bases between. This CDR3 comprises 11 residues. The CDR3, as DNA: TGTGCCAGCAGTTACCCGACAGAGCAGTACTTC. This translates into CASSYPTEQYF.

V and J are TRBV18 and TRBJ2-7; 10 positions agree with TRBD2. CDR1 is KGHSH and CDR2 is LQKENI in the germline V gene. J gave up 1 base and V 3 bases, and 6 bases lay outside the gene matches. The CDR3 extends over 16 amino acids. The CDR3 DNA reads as TGTGCCAGCTCACCTCCGGGACTAGCGAGTTCCTACGAGCAGTACTTC. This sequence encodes CASSPPGLASSYEQYF. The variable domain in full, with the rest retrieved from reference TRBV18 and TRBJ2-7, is NAGVMQNPRHLVRRRGQEARLRCSPMKGHSHVYWYRQLPEEGLKFMVYLQKENIIDESGMPKERFSAEFPKEGPSILRIQQVVRGDSAAYFCASSPPGLASSYEQYFGPGTRLTVT.

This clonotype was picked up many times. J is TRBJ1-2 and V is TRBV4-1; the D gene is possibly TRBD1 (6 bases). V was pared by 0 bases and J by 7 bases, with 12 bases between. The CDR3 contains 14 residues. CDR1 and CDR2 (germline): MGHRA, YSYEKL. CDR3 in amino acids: CASSQEPRGSGYTF. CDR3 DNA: TGCGCCAGCAGCCAAGAACCCAGGGGAAGTGGCTACACCTTC.

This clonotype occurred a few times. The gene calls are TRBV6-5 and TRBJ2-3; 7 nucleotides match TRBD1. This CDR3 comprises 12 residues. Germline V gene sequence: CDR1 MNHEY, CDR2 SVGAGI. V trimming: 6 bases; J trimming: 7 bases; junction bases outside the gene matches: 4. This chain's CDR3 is CASSPGQHTQYF. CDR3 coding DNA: TGTGCCAGCAGCCCGGGACAGCATACGCAGTATTTT.

The CDR3 sequence is CSGRSGSGTDTQYF. CDR3 DNA: TGCAGTGGCCGGTCGGGGTCAGGGACAGATACGCAGTATTTT. V usage is TRBV20-1 and J usage is TRBJ2-3; TRBD1 or TRBD2 may be the D gene (5 bases each). V dropped 7 bases and J dropped 3 bases, with 17 bases sitting between them. The CDR3 totals 14 residues. CDR1 is DFQATT and CDR2 is SNEGSKA in the germline V gene (reference sequence).